This TCR beta chain was documented in a study of OX40 agonist ivuxolimab in advanced cancers. In the study overall: Patients were dosed intravenously with ivuxolimab at 0.01 to 10 mg/kg every 2 weeks.

Measured with immunoSEQ multiplex PCR; TCRdb has only the in-frame clones, and not every one. This sample carries about 71,000 clones, approximately 80% of them seen once, and the ten largest clones take around 0.48%. Whole-study results and caveats: Expanded clones belonging to CD8+ T cells outnumbered, on average, those of CD4+.

With regard to this clone: Its antigen is undetermined.

Per germline, CDR1 SGHRS and CDR2 YFSETQ. The CDR3 runs 14 residues. V was clipped by 4 bases and J by 2 bases, with 12 bases between them. The rearrangement uses TRBV5-1 and TRBJ2-5; D is possibly TRBD1 or TRBD2 (5 bases each). The specimen comprised CD4+ or CD8+ T cells sorted from blood, sampled in a trial of the OX40 agonist ivuxolimab. This TCR was sampled from an adult with an advanced solid tumor such as melanoma, head and neck, liver or kidney cancer. CDR3 loop: CASSLGAEQETQYF. The CDR3 DNA is TGCGCCAGCAGCCTCGGGGCAGAACAAGAGACCCAGTACTTC. Supplemented by reference TRBV5-1 and TRBJ2-5, the full variable domain reads KAGVTQTPRYLIKTRGQQVTLSCSPISGHRSVSWYQQTPGQGLQFLFEYFSETQRNKGNFPGRFSGRQFSNSRSEMNVSTLELGDSALYLCASSLGAEQETQYFGPGTRLLVL.